Listed below are T cell receptor beta chains from one sample, sequenced in a study of blood T cell repertoires in COVID-19. TCRdb's table, derived via immunoSEQ multiplex PCR, lists solely in-frame clones and lacks some. The sample records approximately 97,000 clones, just under 85% being singletons. Sequenced: peripheral blood. These TCRs come from a man aged 35 to 55 with active or convalescent COVID-19. Each CDR3 is given with its conserved first and last residue. Fields, in order: CDR3 DNA, CDR3 protein, V gene, J gene, D gene, clone size. D genes are given only for firm matches. A row's size may be missing; if present it is once, few, many or a size class.

cdr3_nt: TGTGCCAGCAGCACGGAACAGGGAAATGGCTACACCTTC; cdr3_aa: CASSTEQGNGYTF; v_call: TRBV11-2; j_call: TRBJ1-2; d_call: .; clone_size: .
cdr3_nt: TGTGCCAGCAGCTCTACAGGGGGGACTGAAGCTTTCTTT; cdr3_aa: CASSSTGGTEAFF; v_call: TRBV12-3/TRBV12-4; j_call: TRBJ1-1; d_call: TRBD1; clone_size: .
cdr3_nt: TGTGCCAGCAGCGTAGGTCTAGCGGGGAGTGAGCAGTACTTC; cdr3_aa: CASSVGLAGSEQYF; v_call: TRBV9; j_call: TRBJ2-7; d_call: TRBD2; clone_size: .
cdr3_nt: TGTGCCTGGAGTACTAGCGGGGGCACAGATACGCAGTATTTT; cdr3_aa: CAWSTSGGTDTQYF; v_call: TRBV30; j_call: TRBJ2-3; d_call: TRBD2; clone_size: .
cdr3_nt: TGTGCCAGCTCACGGACAGTTAGCGAGCAGTACTTC; cdr3_aa: CASSRTVSEQYF; v_call: TRBV18; j_call: TRBJ2-7; d_call: .; clone_size: once
cdr3_nt: TGTGCCAGCAGCTTAGTTACATACGAGCAGTACTTC; cdr3_aa: CASSLVTYEQYF; v_call: TRBV7-9; j_call: TRBJ2-7; d_call: .; clone_size: .
cdr3_nt: TGTGCCAGCAGCTCGCTAAATCAGCCCCAGCATTTT; cdr3_aa: CASSSLNQPQHF; v_call: TRBV7-2; j_call: TRBJ1-5; d_call: .; clone_size: .
cdr3_nt: TGCGCCAGCAGCTTCACCGGGACAGGGGGGTTTAAGACCCAGTACTTC; cdr3_aa: CASSFTGTGGFKTQYF; v_call: TRBV5-1; j_call: TRBJ2-5; d_call: TRBD1; clone_size: .
cdr3_nt: TGTGCCAGCTCACCGCTGGAGGGCCGCGGCTACACCTTC; cdr3_aa: CASSPLEGRGYTF; v_call: TRBV18; j_call: TRBJ1-2; d_call: .; clone_size: .
cdr3_nt: TGTGCCGTCTCTAGCGGGGGGTCCACAGATACGCAGTATTTT; cdr3_aa: CAVSSGGSTDTQYF; v_call: TRBV10-3; j_call: TRBJ2-3; d_call: TRBD2; clone_size: .
cdr3_nt: TGTGCCAGCAGCTTAATTCCGGCCGGGGAGCTGTTTTTT; cdr3_aa: CASSLIPAGELFF; v_call: TRBV5-5; j_call: TRBJ2-2; d_call: .; clone_size: .
cdr3_nt: TGTGCCAGTAGTATAGTATCCGGGTTCGGCAATCAGCCCCAGCATTTT; cdr3_aa: CASSIVSGFGNQPQHF; v_call: TRBV19; j_call: TRBJ1-5; d_call: .; clone_size: .
cdr3_nt: TGTGCCAGCAGCTTGGGACTGCTGAACACTGAAGCTTTCTTT; cdr3_aa: CASSLGLLNTEAFF; v_call: TRBV7-2; j_call: TRBJ1-1; d_call: .; clone_size: .
cdr3_nt: TGTGCCAGCAGCTTATCCGGAGGGCGTCTAGAGACCCAGTACTTC; cdr3_aa: CASSLSGGRLETQYF; v_call: TRBV3-1/TRBV3-2; j_call: TRBJ2-5; d_call: .; clone_size: once
cdr3_nt: TGCGCCAGCAGCTTGGTCCCGGAGAACTATGGCTACACCTTC; cdr3_aa: CASSLVPENYGYTF; v_call: TRBV5-1; j_call: TRBJ1-2; d_call: .; clone_size: .
cdr3_nt: TGCGCCAGCAGCCAAGATTTGGTGAGACAGTCAGAATCCTACAATGAGCAGTTCTTC; cdr3_aa: CASSQDLVRQSESYNEQFF; v_call: TRBV4-3; j_call: TRBJ2-1; d_call: .; clone_size: .
cdr3_nt: TGTGCCAGTAGTGGGCGACGCGGGGATGAAAAACTGTTTTTT; cdr3_aa: CASSGRRGDEKLFF; v_call: TRBV19; j_call: TRBJ1-4; d_call: .; clone_size: .
cdr3_nt: TGTGCCACCAGCAGAGATTCTTCTGGCCACAATGAGCAGTTCTTC; cdr3_aa: CATSRDSSGHNEQFF; v_call: TRBV15; j_call: TRBJ2-1; d_call: .; clone_size: .
cdr3_nt: TGCAGCGTTGACGTCGGCACAGATACGCAGTATTTT; cdr3_aa: CSVDVGTDTQYF; v_call: TRBV29-1; j_call: TRBJ2-3; d_call: .; clone_size: .
cdr3_nt: TGTGCCAGCAGCCTGGCGGGGGGAGTTTCCTACGAGCAGTACTTC; cdr3_aa: CASSLAGGVSYEQYF; v_call: TRBV5-6; j_call: TRBJ2-7; d_call: TRBD2; clone_size: few
cdr3_nt: TGTGCCAGCAGCTTTGACCGGACAGGGGGCACAGATACGCAGTATTTT; cdr3_aa: CASSFDRTGGTDTQYF; v_call: TRBV7-2; j_call: TRBJ2-3; d_call: TRBD1; clone_size: .
cdr3_nt: TGTGCCAGCAGTCCCTCCCTAGCGGGGGCCTCCTACAATGAGCAGTTCTTC; cdr3_aa: CASSPSLAGASYNEQFF; v_call: TRBV6-2/TRBV6-3; j_call: TRBJ2-1; d_call: TRBD2; clone_size: .
cdr3_nt: TGTGCCAGCAGCGGGCAAGGGGATCTTGCTGAAGCTTTCTTT; cdr3_aa: CASSGQGDLAEAFF; v_call: TRBV7-9; j_call: TRBJ1-1; d_call: .; clone_size: once
cdr3_nt: TGTGCCAGCAGTCCCGACAGTTTGTATTCACCCCTCCACTTT; cdr3_aa: CASSPDSLYSPLHF; v_call: TRBV6-5; j_call: TRBJ1-6; d_call: .; clone_size: few
cdr3_nt: TGTGCCAGCAGTCCCCGGGGGGGCGCGACAGATACGCAGTATTTT; cdr3_aa: CASSPRGGATDTQYF; v_call: TRBV5-5; j_call: TRBJ2-3; d_call: TRBD2; clone_size: .